The clone carrying this TCR beta chain appeared a single time. This sample is part of a study of blood T cell repertoires in COVID-19. The V end lost 9 bases, the J end lost 0 bases, and 15 bases lay between the germline ends. Germline loops: CDR1 LNHDA, CDR2 SQIVND (reference sequence). This CDR3 spans 15 amino acids. The repertoire was sequenced with immunoSEQ multiplex PCR; TCRdb's copy has only in-frame clones and lacks some. The sample has roughly 300,000 clones, roughly nine tenths seen once. The sequenced sample consisted of PBMCs or T cells enriched from blood (not recorded which). This chain links TRBV19 with TRBJ1-5, with D tentatively TRBD1 (6 bases). The clonotype was recovered from a woman aged 25 to 39 who had recovered from COVID-19. CDR3: CASLDSLYSNQPQHF. The CDR3 nucleotides are TGTGCCAGCTTGGACAGCCTCTATAGCAATCAGCCCCAGCATTTT.